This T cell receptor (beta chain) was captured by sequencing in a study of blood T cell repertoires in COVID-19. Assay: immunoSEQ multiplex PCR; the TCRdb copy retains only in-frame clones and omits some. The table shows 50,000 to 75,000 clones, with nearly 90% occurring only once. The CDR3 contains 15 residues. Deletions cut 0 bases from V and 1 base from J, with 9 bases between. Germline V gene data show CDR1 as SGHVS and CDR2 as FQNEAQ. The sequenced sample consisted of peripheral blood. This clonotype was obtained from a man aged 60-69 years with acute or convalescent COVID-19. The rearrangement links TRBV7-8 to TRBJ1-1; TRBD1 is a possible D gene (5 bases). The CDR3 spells CASSLAQGTNTEAFF. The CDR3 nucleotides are TGTGCCAGCAGCTTAGCGCAGGGCACGAACACTGAAGCTTTCTTT. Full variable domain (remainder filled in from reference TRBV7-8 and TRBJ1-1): GAGVSQSPRYKVAKRGQDVALRCDPISGHVSLFWYQQALGQGPEFLTYFQNEAQLDKSGLPSDRFFAERPEGSVSTLKIQRTQQEDSAVYLCASSLAQGTNTEAFFGQGTRLTVV.